This T cell receptor beta chain came from a study of blood T cell repertoires in COVID-19 (dated by TCRdb to the early 2020s). With regard to the full study: Samples covering the acute and convalescent phases of COVID-19 were provided by collaborators in the United States, Italy and Spain. Where available, HLA class I and class II types were taken from metadata supplied by the sample provider and were not determined by assay-based typing. Samples were obtained from the ongoing ImmuneRACE study (first 160 participants) and from 1,254 subjects provided by 6 global collaborators. The sample metadata nearly always contained a de-identified subject ID, COVID-19 status, age in years and sex. The dataset comprised deeply sampled blood TCRbeta repertoires from subjects exposed to, actively infected with, or recovered from COVID-19. A freely available public database, intended as a resource for researchers studying the immune response to SARS-CoV-2, is where the repertoires were released. The material from the prospective study consisted of cDNA or gDNA derived from T cells, B-cell-depleted T cells, or PBMCs. The research as a whole found: Clinical and demographic metadata were provided uncurated, with the amount varying by source and participant.

TCRbeta CDR3 regions were amplified from genomic DNA using the immunoSEQ Assay, a bias-controlled multiplex PCR. As for how the authors treated the data: Nucleated cell counts per sample were estimated from amplification of reference gene primers within the assay. To quantify the absolute abundance of each unique TCRbeta CDR3 rearrangement, sequence reads were collapsed and filtered. Productive Simpson clonality was computed per sample as the square root of Simpson's diversity index over productive rearrangements. TCRdb holds this immuneACCESS table with in-frame rearrangements only. Some clones are missing; in checked studies, unresolved V genes explain under half, and the rest has no known cause. That table supplies the V and J calls and clone size; D and trimming were determined from the DNA. The sample contains some 120,000 clones, over 65% of them found a single time. Clones ranked in the top ten supply 3% to 5% of the sample.

CDR1 SGDLS and CDR2 YYNGEE were looked up in the germline V gene. Measured from the cysteine to the phenylalanine, the CDR3 is 15 residues long. The DNA shown is the 45-base CDR3, in frame from base 1. Trimming accounts for 2 bases at V and 3 bases at J, while the number of junction bases matched to no gene is 5. Collaborating institutions collected whole blood in K2EDTA tubes following their own protocols. For TCRbeta analysis, collaborator samples were shipped as frozen whole blood, as isolated PBMCs, or as DNA extracted from either sample type. In regard to this clone: The antigen it binds to is not known. No much larger clonotype is one base removed from it; base qualities were not supplied.

The sample taken for sequencing was peripheral blood. This TCR came from a man aged 60 to 75 with acute or convalescent COVID-19. The receptor chain draws on TRBV9 and TRBJ1-1; 9 bases in the junction line up with TRBD1. The sequence in DNA is TGTGCCAGCAGCGTGGGACAGGGCGATTACACTGAAGCTTTCTTT. This is translated as CASSVGQGDYTEAFF. With all but the CDR3 taken from the reference TRBV9 and TRBJ1-1 genes, the full variable domain is: DSGVTQTPKHLITATGQRVTLRCSPRSGDLSVYWYQQSLDQGLQFLIQYYNGEERAKGNILERFSAQQFPDLHSELNLSSLELGDSALYFCASSVGQGDYTEAFFGQGTRLTVV.